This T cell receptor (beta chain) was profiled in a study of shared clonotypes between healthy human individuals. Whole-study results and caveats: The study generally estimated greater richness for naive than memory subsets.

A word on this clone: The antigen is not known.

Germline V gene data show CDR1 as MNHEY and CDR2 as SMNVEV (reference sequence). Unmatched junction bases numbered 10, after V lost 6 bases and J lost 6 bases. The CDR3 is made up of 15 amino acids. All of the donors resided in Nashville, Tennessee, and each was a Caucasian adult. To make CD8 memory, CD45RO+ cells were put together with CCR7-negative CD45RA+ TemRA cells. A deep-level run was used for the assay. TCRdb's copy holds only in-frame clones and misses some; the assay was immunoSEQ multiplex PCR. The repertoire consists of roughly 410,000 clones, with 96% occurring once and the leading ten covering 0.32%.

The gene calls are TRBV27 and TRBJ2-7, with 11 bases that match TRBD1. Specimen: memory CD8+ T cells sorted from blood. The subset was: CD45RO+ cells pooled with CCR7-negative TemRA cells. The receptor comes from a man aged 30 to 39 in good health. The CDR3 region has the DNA TGTGCCAGCAGGCTCACCGGGACAGGGGGGCTCGAGCAGTACTTC. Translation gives CASRLTGTGGLEQYF.